These 10 T cell receptor beta chains originate from one sample sequenced in a study of shared T cell receptors in the human thymus. Assay used: immunoSEQ multiplex PCR; TCRdb lists only in-frame clones, some missing. This table holds about 710,000 clones, 80% to 90% found once. These sequences were also reported in another study, on human thymus T cells.

The source material was thymocytes. Receptor source: a boy under two years old with a congenital heart defect.

The table lists this clone with a count of one. CDR3 nucleotides: TGTGCCAGCAGCGCCTTACCCGGGACTAGCGGGAGGGCGAACGGGGAGCTGTTTTTT. This gives the protein CASSALPGTSGRANGELFF. The chain employs TRBV9 and TRBJ2-2, with 16 bases fitting TRBD2. Looked up from germline, CDR1 is SGDLS and CDR2 is YYNGEE. This CDR3 has 19 residues. V lost 3 bases and J lost 7; bases outside the gene matches: 12.

V gene TRBV7-9 combines with J gene TRBJ1-4; D uncertain. Germline V gene data show CDR1 as SEHNR and CDR2 as FQNEAQ (reference sequence). Trimming took off 9 bases at V and 11 bases at J, with 10 bases between the two ends. This CDR3 contains 10 residues. CDR3 sequence: CARAVIKLFF. In nucleotides, the CDR3 is TGTGCCAGGGCCGTTATTAAACTGTTTTTT.

The chain uses TRBV5-4 and TRBJ2-1; possibly TRBD1 for D (6 bases). V lost 1 base and J 4 bases, leaving 18 bases between the germline ends. CDR3 length equals 17 residues. Germline CDR1 is SGHNT and CDR2 is YYREEE (reference sequence). The CDR3 DNA reads as TGTGCCAGCAGCTTGACCTACAGGGATACCGTTTACAATGAGCAGTTCTTC. As protein: CASSLTYRDTVYNEQFF.

The sample holds a few counts of this clone. This chain uses TRBV21-1 with TRBJ2-7; the DNA was not compared with TRBD2, the D call given in the table. TRBV21-1 is noted as a pseudogene. This CDR3 has 15 residues. The CDR3 sequence: CASSNYSGGGTSQYF. As DNA, the CDR3 is TGTGCCAGCAGCAACTATAGCGGGGGTGGTACCTCACAGTACTTC.

The chain joins TRBV12-5 to TRBJ1-2; D is unresolved. The CDR3 sequence is 11 residues long. Trimming left V 8 bases short and J 4 bases short, with 8 bases between. CDR1 and CDR2 from the germline V gene are LGHNT and FRNRAP. The CDR3 protein is CASRGGYGYTF. CDR3 nucleotide sequence: TGTGCTAGTCGGGGTGGCTATGGCTACACCTTC.

The J gene is TRBJ2-5, the V gene TRBV14; 10 positions match TRBD2. V shed 4 bases, J shed 1 base, and the junction held 21 bases outside the gene matches. The CDR3 is 21 amino acids. The germline CDR1 and CDR2 sequences are SGHDN and FVKESK. The CDR3 sequence: CASSRLTPGASGRRSQETQYF. In nucleotides, the CDR3 is TGTGCCAGCAGCCGCCTCACCCCAGGGGCTAGCGGGAGAAGGTCCCAAGAGACCCAGTACTTC. The whole variable domain, remainder taken from reference TRBV14 and TRBJ2-5, is EAGVTQFPSHSVIEKGQTVTLRCDPISGHDNLYWYRRVMGKEIKFLLHFVKESKQDESGMPNNRFLAERTGGTYSTLKVQPAELEDSGVYFCASSRLTPGASGRRSQETQYFGPGTRLLVL.

The chain has TRBV27 and TRBJ1-2, with D tentatively TRBD1 (5 bases). V shed 5 bases and J shed 2 bases, with 9 bases lying between them. CDR1 is MNHEY and CDR2 is SMNVEV in the germline V gene (reference sequence). The CDR3 has 13 residues. CDR3 amino acids: CASSPRQNYGYTF. For the CDR3, the DNA is TGTGCCAGCAGTCCTAGACAGAACTATGGCTACACCTTC.

This chain uses TRBV13 with TRBJ2-5; the D gene is possibly TRBD2 (6 bases). The ends were cut back, 3 bases at V and 5 bases at J, with 13 bases in the middle. The CDR3 loop spans 14 amino acids. Germline CDR1 is PRHDT and CDR2 is FYEKMQ (reference sequence). CDR3 region: CASSFKLALETQYF. Written as DNA, the CDR3 is TGTGCCAGCAGCTTCAAACTAGCCCTGGAGACCCAGTACTTC.

This clone showed up just once. This chain uses TRBV27 with TRBJ2-2; TRBD2 might be the D (6 bases). Germline values: CDR1 MNHEY, CDR2 SMNVEV (reference sequence). V lost 3 bases and J lost 3, with 8 bases in between. This CDR3 is 14 amino acids long. The DNA of the CDR3 is TGTGCCAGCAGTTTTTCGGGGGACACCGGGGAGCTGTTTTTT. Its translation is CASSFSGDTGELFF.

The chain has TRBV19 and TRBJ1-5; 9 positions agree with TRBD1. The CDR3 loop spans 15 amino acids. J gave up 1 base and V 6 bases, and 4 bases lay outside the gene matches. CDR1 and CDR2 (germline): LNHDA, SQIVND (reference sequence). The CDR3 coding sequence is TGTGCCAGTAGCGGGGACAGGGTGAGCAATCAGCCCCAGCATTTT. Translation gives CASSGDRVSNQPQHF. Full variable domain (rest looked up from reference TRBV19 and TRBJ1-5): DGGITQSPKYLFRKEGQNVTLSCEQNLNHDAMYWYRQDPGQGLRLIYYSQIVNDFQKGDIAEGYSVSREKKESFPLTVTSAQKNPTAFYLCASSGDRVSNQPQHFGDGTRLSIL.